These 28 T cell receptor beta chains originate from one sample sequenced in a study of T cell changes during pregnancy in multiple sclerosis. Here immunoSEQ multiplex PCR was the method, and the copy in TCRdb shows in-frame clones only, minus some. The sample lists tens of thousands of clones; roughly 95% were seen once. The specimen was CD8+ T cells from peripheral blood mononuclear cells, collected after pregnancy. The receptor source for this set is a female donor with multiple sclerosis, enrolled in a pregnancy study.

The rearrangement links TRBV7-3 to TRBJ2-1; 8 bases line up with TRBD2. V lost 5 bases and J lost 1; bases outside the gene matches: 7. Per germline, CDR1 SGHTA and CDR2 FQGTGA. The CDR3 is made up of 16 amino acids. The CDR3 loop is CASSAVGGASYNEQFF. The DNA for the CDR3 is TGTGCCAGCAGCGCGGTCGGGGGGGCATCCTACAATGAGCAGTTCTTC.

The J gene is TRBJ2-7, the V gene TRBV2, with 9 positions matching TRBD1. V shed 4 bases and J 4 bases; nucleotides not matched to a gene: 11. Looked up from germline, CDR1 is SNHLY and CDR2 is FYNNEI. The CDR3 has 16 residues. In DNA form, the CDR3 reads TGTGCCAGCAGTGCTGAAAGGGGGACAGGGCAGTACGAGCAGTACTTC. Residues: CASSAERGTGQYEQYF.

This sequence joins TRBV6-5 and TRBJ2-3, with D possibly being TRBD2 (6 bases). CDR1 MNHEY and CDR2 SVGAGI come from the germline V gene. CDR3 length: 13 amino acids. With 6 bases removed from V and 1 base from J, the gap between germline ends came to 8 bases. Written as DNA, the CDR3 is TGTGCCAGCAGCTCGGGGGGCACAGATACGCAGTATTTT. Protein: CASSSGGTDTQYF.

The rearrangement joins TRBV14 to TRBJ2-7; D unclear. Germline V CDR1 and CDR2: SGHDN, FVKESK. There are 12 residues in the CDR3. Trimming cost V 1 base and J 4 bases, with 5 bases left between them. CDR3 sequence reads: CASSQANYEQYF. The CDR3 DNA is TGTGCCAGCAGCCAAGCCAATTACGAGCAGTACTTC.

The rearrangement joins TRBV6-4 to TRBJ1-2, with a possible D match to TRBD1 (6 bases). The CDR3 extends over 12 amino acids. V was trimmed by 10 bases and J by 7 bases, leaving 16 bases between them. CDR1 and CDR2 from the germline V gene are MRHNA and SNTAGT. The CDR3 region has the DNA TGTGCCAACACAGGGTTTGTCTGTGGCTACACCTTC. As protein: CANTGFVCGYTF.

V is TRBV6-1 and J is TRBJ1-1; no firm D call. The CDR3 runs to 14 residues. Germline V gene lookup returns CDR1 MNHNS and CDR2 SASEGT. Deletions cut 0 bases from V and 0 bases from J, with 5 bases between. CDR3 residues: CASSEAAVNTEAFF. DNA of the CDR3: TGTGCCAGCAGTGAAGCGGCGGTGAACACTGAAGCTTTCTTT.

The V and J genes are TRBV7-9 and TRBJ1-5; the match to TRBD1 covers 8 bases. After removal of 5 bases from V and 5 bases from J, the junction contained 5 bases not matched to a gene. The CDR3 consists of 14 residues. The germline gives CDR1 SEHNR, CDR2 FQNEAQ (reference sequence). CDR3 sequence reads: CASSPDRVYQPQHF. CDR3 nucleotides: TGTGCCAGCAGCCCGGACAGGGTATATCAGCCCCAGCATTTT. The entire variable domain, with the rest obtained from reference TRBV7-9 and TRBJ1-5, is as follows: DTGVSQNPRHKITKRGQNVTFRCDPISEHNRLYWYRQTLGQGPEFLTYFQNEAQLEKSRLLSDRFSAERPKGSFSTLEIQRTEQGDSAMYLCASSPDRVYQPQHFGDGTRLSIL.

This chain uses TRBV2 with TRBJ2-7; 10 bases are shared with TRBD1. The CDR3 covers 11 residues. CDR1 and CDR2 (germline): SNHLY, FYNNEI. The CDR3 DNA is TGTGCCAGCATTGGGGACAGGGGCCCCGAGGTC. This sequence encodes CASIGDRGPEV.

The chain has TRBV5-1 and TRBJ2-1, with unresolved D. The CDR3 has 15 amino acids. V was trimmed by 4 bases and J by 0 bases, leaving 11 bases between them. CDR1 SGHRS and CDR2 YFSETQ come from the germline V gene. CDR3 region: CASSPGRSSYNEQFF. As DNA, the CDR3 is TGCGCCAGCAGCCCCGGAAGGAGCTCCTACAATGAGCAGTTCTTC.

J is TRBJ2-1 and V is TRBV27, with 7 nucleotides matching TRBD2. V shed 5 bases and J 7 bases; nucleotides not matched to a gene: 11. The CDR3 is made up of 15 amino acids. CDR1 and CDR2 (germline): MNHEY, SMNVEV (reference sequence). The CDR3 sequence: CASSHGASGANEQFF. The CDR3 DNA follows: TGTGCCAGCAGTCACGGGGCTAGCGGAGCTAATGAGCAGTTCTTC.

CDR3 DNA: TGTGCCATCAGTGAGCAGGGGTTAGGGGCCTACGAGCAGTACTTC. Translating it yields CAISEQGLGAYEQYF. The chain employs TRBV10-3 and TRBJ2-7, with D possibly matching TRBD1 (6 bases). The CDR3 is 15 residues long. From germline, CDR1 is ENHRY and CDR2 SYGVKD. Trimming pared 2 bases from V and 2 bases from J, leaving 13 bases between.

This clone was seen just once. The V call is TRBV6-6, the J call TRBJ2-1, with D perhaps TRBD2 (5 bases). With 5 bases removed from V and 7 bases from J, the gap between germline ends came to 15 bases. The CDR3 runs to 14 residues. Germline CDR1 MNHNY, CDR2 SVGAGI (reference sequence). CDR3 amino acids: CASSALSEVNEQFF. The CDR3 region has the DNA TGTGCCAGCAGTGCCCTTAGCGAAGTAAATGAGCAGTTCTTC.

This chain connects TRBV5-4 to TRBJ2-1; 7 bases are shared with TRBD2. Trimming removed 6 bases from V and 0 bases from J; junction bases left unmatched: 6. The germline V gene encodes CDR1 SGHNT and CDR2 YYREEE (reference sequence). The CDR3 is made up of 15 amino acids. The CDR3 here is CASTLPGGSYNEQFF. The CDR3 nucleotides read TGTGCCAGCACCCTCCCGGGGGGCTCCTACAATGAGCAGTTCTTC.

V usage is TRBV14 and J usage is TRBJ1-2, with D perhaps TRBD1 (5 bases). CDR1 and CDR2 from the germline V gene are SGHDN and FVKESK. The V end was cut by 3 bases, the J end by 4 bases, with 15 bases between. The CDR3 runs 15 residues. The CDR3 loop reads CASSQGRGGSYGYTF. In nucleotides, the CDR3 is TGTGCCAGCAGCCAGGGGCGGGGAGGAAGCTATGGCTACACCTTC.

The chain has TRBV4-3 and TRBJ2-7, with D unclear. Trimming stripped 4 bases from V and 4 bases from J, with 14 bases between. The CDR3 has 14 amino acids. Germline V CDR1 and CDR2: LGHNA, YSLEER. In DNA, the CDR3 is TGCGCCAGCAGCCTATACTTGACTGCTTACGAGCAGTACTTC. Its translation is CASSLYLTAYEQYF.

This chain joins TRBV4-3 and TRBJ2-6; D is undetermined. This CDR3 spans 21 amino acids. The ends were cut back, 3 bases at V and 0 bases at J, with 24 bases in the middle. Germline CDR1 is LGHNA and CDR2 is YSLEER. The CDR3, as DNA: TGCGCCAGCAGCCAGCGTTTGGGTCGAGGTCGCAATCCCTCTGGGGCCAACGTCCTGACTTTC. It is translated as CASSQRLGRGRNPSGANVLTF.

The rearrangement joins TRBV7-3 to TRBJ2-2; 7 positions agree with TRBD1. The CDR3 consists of 14 residues. The trim removed 6 bases at V and 5 bases at J, leaving 6 bases unmatched. Germline V gene data show CDR1 as SGHTA and CDR2 as FQGTGA. CDR3 protein: CASRRGQATGELFF. The CDR3 DNA sequence: TGTGCCAGCAGACGCGGACAGGCGACCGGGGAGCTGTTTTTT. Looking up the rest from reference TRBV7-3 and TRBJ2-2 gives the full variable domain: GAGVSQTPSNKVTEKGKYVELRCDPISGHTALYWYRQSLGQGPEFLIYFQGTGAADDSGLPNDRFFAVRPEGSVSTLKIQRTERGDSAVYLCASRRGQATGELFFGEGSRLTVL.

V usage is TRBV7-9 and J usage is TRBJ2-1; 7 positions agree with TRBD1. The CDR3 contains 12 residues. Trimming removed 5 bases from V and 9 bases from J; junction bases left unmatched: 4. CDR1 and CDR2 (germline): SEHNR, FQNEAQ (reference sequence). Here the CDR3 reads CASSGDSLEQFF. The CDR3 nucleotides are TGTGCCAGCAGCGGGGACAGCCTTGAGCAGTTCTTC.

The chain combines TRBV28 with TRBJ2-7; D remains ambiguous. The germline V gene has CDR1 MDHEN and CDR2 SYDVKM. V gave up 4 bases and J gave up 0 bases, with 19 bases separating them. The CDR3 contains 17 residues. This CDR3 is CASSSDPIAWSSYEQYF. The CDR3 DNA is TGTGCCAGCAGTTCCGACCCCATCGCGTGGAGCTCCTACGAGCAGTACTTC.

The V call is TRBV10-3, the J call TRBJ2-1; 11 bases are a match to TRBD2. In germline, CDR1 is ENHRY, CDR2 SYGVKD. Unmatched junction bases numbered 18, after V lost 3 bases and J lost 5 bases. The length of the CDR3 is 20 residues. Here the CDR3 reads CAISERGSGGDSKPDNEQFF. Written as DNA, the CDR3 is TGTGCCATCAGTGAACGAGGTAGCGGGGGGGACAGTAAGCCCGACAATGAGCAGTTCTTC.

The chain joins TRBV28 to TRBJ2-7; 8 positions match TRBD2. Germline CDR1 and CDR2: MDHEN and SYDVKM. After removal of 6 bases from V and 4 bases from J, the junction contained 11 bases not matched to a gene. The CDR3 is 15 residues long. The CDR3 reads CASSPHGLASYEQYF. The CDR3 DNA is TGTGCCAGCAGCCCCCACGGACTAGCCTCTTACGAGCAGTACTTC.

The V call is TRBV7-9, the J call TRBJ1-1, with D tentatively TRBD1 (5 bases). Per the germline V gene, CDR1 is SEHNR and CDR2 is FQNEAQ (reference sequence). V lost 5 bases and J lost 5, with 15 bases in between. This CDR3 spans 14 amino acids. The CDR3 nucleotides read TGTGCCAGCAGCCAAGGGGCTGAGAGGACTGAAGCTTTCTTT. It specifies CASSQGAERTEAFF.

The V and J genes are TRBV5-6 and TRBJ1-2; D not certain. The CDR3 has 15 residues. V lost 0 bases and J lost 7, with 16 bases in between. Germline V gives CDR1 SGHDT, CDR2 YYEEEE. CDR3 DNA sequence: TGTGCCAGCAGCTTGGCAGCCCTTCCTCGGGTTGGCTACACCTTC. This gives the protein CASSLAALPRVGYTF.

Note on this clone: A far larger clone is a single base away, which makes a read error likely. This rearrangement joins TRBV6-6 to TRBJ1-2; TRBD1 matches 8 bases. The length of the CDR3 is 14 residues. Germline-derived CDR1 and CDR2 are MNHNY and SVGAGI (reference sequence). CDR3 loop: CASSAGTGEVGYTF. In DNA, the CDR3 is TGCGCCAGCAGTGCCGGGACAGGTGAGGTTGGCTACACCTTC.

J is TRBJ2-7 and V is TRBV27; 7 nucleotides match TRBD1. Per germline, CDR1 MNHEY and CDR2 SMNVEV (reference sequence). The V segment lost 5 bases and the J segment 0 bases; nucleotides outside the gene matches: 10. This CDR3 is built from 16 residues. In DNA form, the CDR3 reads TGTGCCAGCAGTCGCCGGGGACAGCTAGACTCCTACGAGCAGTACTTC. Its translation: CASSRRGQLDSYEQYF.

This clone was counted once. V gene TRBV13 combines with J gene TRBJ2-6; a possible D gene is TRBD1 (7 bases). Trimming removed 5 bases at V and 3 bases at J, with 11 bases between. The germline gives CDR1 PRHDT, CDR2 FYEKMQ (reference sequence). The length of the CDR3 is 15 residues. The CDR3 coding sequence is TGTGCCAGCAGCCCAGGGGGGAATGGGGCCAACGTCCTGACTTTC. It encodes CASSPGGNGANVLTF.

J is TRBJ2-1 and V is TRBV29-1; unclear D gene. CDR3 length: 10 residues. V lost 5 bases and J 7 bases, leaving 6 bases between the germline ends. Germline V gene sequence: CDR1 SQVTM, CDR2 ANQGSEA. The CDR3 bases are TGCAGCGTTCGCCGGAATGAGCAGTTCTTC. Protein sequence: CSVRRNEQFF.

This chain uses TRBV7-9 with TRBJ2-1; 11 bases align to TRBD2. The V segment lost 7 bases and the J segment 0 bases; nucleotides outside the gene matches: 5. The CDR3 length is 16 residues. CDR1 is SEHNR, CDR2 FQNEAQ, per germline (reference sequence). The CDR3 DNA follows: TGTGCCAGCACCGATACTAGCGGGAGCTCCTACAATGAGCAGTTCTTC. As protein: CASTDTSGSSYNEQFF. The full variable domain, completed using reference TRBV7-9 and TRBJ2-1, is DTGVSQNPRHKITKRGQNVTFRCDPISEHNRLYWYRQTLGQGPEFLTYFQNEAQLEKSRLLSDRFSAERPKGSFSTLEIQRTEQGDSAMYLCASTDTSGSSYNEQFFGPGTRLTVL.